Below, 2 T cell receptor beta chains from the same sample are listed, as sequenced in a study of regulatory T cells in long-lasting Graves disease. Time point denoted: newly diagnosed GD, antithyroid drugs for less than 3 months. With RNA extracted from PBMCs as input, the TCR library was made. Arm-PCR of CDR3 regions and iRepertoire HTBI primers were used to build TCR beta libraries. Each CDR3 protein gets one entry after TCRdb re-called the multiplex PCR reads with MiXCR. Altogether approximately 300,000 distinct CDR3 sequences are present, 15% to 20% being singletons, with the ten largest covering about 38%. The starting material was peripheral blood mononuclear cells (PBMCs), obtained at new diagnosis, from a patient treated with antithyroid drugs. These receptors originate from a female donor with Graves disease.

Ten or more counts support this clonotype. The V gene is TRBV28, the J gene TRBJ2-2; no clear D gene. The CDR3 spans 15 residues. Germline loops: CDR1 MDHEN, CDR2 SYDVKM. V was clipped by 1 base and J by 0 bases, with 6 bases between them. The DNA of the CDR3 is TGTGCCAGCAGTTTATATCCAGCGAACACCGGGGAGCTGTTTTTT. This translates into CASSLYPANTGELFF.

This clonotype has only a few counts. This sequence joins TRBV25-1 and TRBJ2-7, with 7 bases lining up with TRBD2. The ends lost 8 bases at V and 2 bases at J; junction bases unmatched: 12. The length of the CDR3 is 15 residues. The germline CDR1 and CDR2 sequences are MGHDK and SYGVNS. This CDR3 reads CASRGLGVGAYEQYF. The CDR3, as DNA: TGTGCCAGCCGAGGACTAGGGGTAGGGGCCTACGAGCAGTACTTC.